Sequencing of this T cell receptor (beta chain) was carried out in a study of control samples from healthy donors and cancer patients. Losses at the gene ends were 3 bases for V and 6 bases for J; bases not matched to a gene: 7. There are 15 residues in the CDR3. Germline V gene data show CDR1 as SGHTA and CDR2 as FQGNSA. Some clones are missing from TCRdb's copy, which holds only in-frame ones; the method was immunoSEQ multiplex PCR. This table has tens of thousands of clones, around nine tenths appearing once. Sequencing was carried out using PBMCs. The V and J genes are TRBV7-2 and TRBJ2-1, with 8 bases identical to TRBD2. The TCR originated in a man in his 60s with colorectal cancer. CDR3 sequence: CASSFFGGGFNEQFF. The DNA of the CDR3 is TGTGCCAGCAGCTTCTTTGGCGGGGGGTTCAATGAGCAGTTCTTC.